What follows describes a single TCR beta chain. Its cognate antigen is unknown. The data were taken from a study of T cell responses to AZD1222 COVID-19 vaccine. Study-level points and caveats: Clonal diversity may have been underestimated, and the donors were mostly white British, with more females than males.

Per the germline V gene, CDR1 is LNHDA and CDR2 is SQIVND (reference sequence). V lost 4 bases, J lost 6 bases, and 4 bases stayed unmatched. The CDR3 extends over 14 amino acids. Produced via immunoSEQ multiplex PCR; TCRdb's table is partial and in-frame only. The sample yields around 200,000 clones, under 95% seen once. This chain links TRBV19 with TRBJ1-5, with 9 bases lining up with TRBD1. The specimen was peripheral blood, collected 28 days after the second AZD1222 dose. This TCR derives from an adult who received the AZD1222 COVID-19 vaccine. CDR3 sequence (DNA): TGTGCCAGTAGTAACGACAGGGGGGGTCAGCCCCAGCATTTT. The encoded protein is CASSNDRGGQPQHF.